Following are 5 T cell receptor beta chains from one sample sequenced in a study of T cells in Graves' hyperthyroidism and ophthalmopathy. What was amplified from RNA transcripts were TCR beta CDR3 regions. The study used the HTBI primer set for a first-round RT-PCR of the TCR CDR3. TCRdb reanalysed the multiplex PCR reads using MiXCR and keeps one entry per CDR3 protein. The table records 480,000 or so distinct CDR3 sequences, around 50% of them present only once. Sequences were obtained from peripheral blood or thyroid tissue (not recorded which). The receptors shown here come from an adult woman with Graves' disease, either hyperthyroidism or ophthalmopathy (not recorded which).

This clonotype was seen repeatedly, ten times or more. The chain employs TRBV7-9 and TRBJ1-1; no reliable D call. CDR1 and CDR2 from the germline V gene are SEHNR and FQNEAQ (reference sequence). This CDR3 spans 13 amino acids. Trimming removed 5 bases at V and 10 bases at J, with 17 bases between. The CDR3 bases are TGTGCCAGCAGCCGCGATACGAAGGTAGGAGCTTTCTTT. Protein sequence: CASSRDTKVGAFF. The complete variable domain, with remaining parts taken from reference TRBV7-9 and TRBJ1-1, reads DTGVSQNPRHKITKRGQNVTFRCDPISEHNRLYWYRQTLGQGPEFLTYFQNEAQLEKSRLLSDRFSAERPKGSFSTLEIQRTEQGDSAMYLCASSRDTKVGAFFGQGTRLTVV.

The V gene is TRBV7-9, the J gene TRBJ2-5; D gene uncertain. This CDR3 is built from 14 residues. Looked up from germline, CDR1 is SEHNR and CDR2 is FQNEAQ (reference sequence). Trimming left V 1 base short and J 5 bases short, with 11 bases between. Here the CDR3 reads CASSLDRTSETQYF. CDR3 in DNA: TGTGCCAGCAGCTTAGACAGAACCTCGGAGACCCAGTACTTC.

In its sample, this clonotype was seen many times. The rearrangement links TRBV5-6 to TRBJ1-5, with a weak D call TRBD1 (6 bases). Deletions cut 4 bases from V and 1 base from J, with 12 bases between. This CDR3 is built from 15 residues. Germline lookup yields CDR1 SGHDT and CDR2 YYEEEE. CDR3 loop: CASSRRGASNQPQHF. The CDR3 coding sequence is TGTGCCAGCAGCCGGAGGGGGGCGAGCAATCAGCCCCAGCATTTT.

The rearrangement links TRBV5-1 to TRBJ2-5; 7 bases align to TRBD1. The CDR3 consists of 14 residues. Trimming cost V 4 bases and J 5 bases; bases outside gene matches: 8. Germline V CDR1 and CDR2: SGHRS, YFSETQ. DNA of the CDR3: TGCGCCAGCAGCCCGGAAGCCAGGGGGGAGACCCAGTACTTC. It translates to CASSPEARGETQYF.

This clonotype was counted many times. The chain links TRBV7-2 to TRBJ2-5; D uncertain. The CDR3 consists of 13 residues. In germline, CDR1 is SGHTA, CDR2 FQGNSA. Deletions cut 1 base from V and 5 bases from J, with 8 bases between. This CDR3 is CASSLVGAETQYF. The DNA for the CDR3 is TGTGCCAGCAGCTTAGTTGGCGCGGAGACCCAGTACTTC.